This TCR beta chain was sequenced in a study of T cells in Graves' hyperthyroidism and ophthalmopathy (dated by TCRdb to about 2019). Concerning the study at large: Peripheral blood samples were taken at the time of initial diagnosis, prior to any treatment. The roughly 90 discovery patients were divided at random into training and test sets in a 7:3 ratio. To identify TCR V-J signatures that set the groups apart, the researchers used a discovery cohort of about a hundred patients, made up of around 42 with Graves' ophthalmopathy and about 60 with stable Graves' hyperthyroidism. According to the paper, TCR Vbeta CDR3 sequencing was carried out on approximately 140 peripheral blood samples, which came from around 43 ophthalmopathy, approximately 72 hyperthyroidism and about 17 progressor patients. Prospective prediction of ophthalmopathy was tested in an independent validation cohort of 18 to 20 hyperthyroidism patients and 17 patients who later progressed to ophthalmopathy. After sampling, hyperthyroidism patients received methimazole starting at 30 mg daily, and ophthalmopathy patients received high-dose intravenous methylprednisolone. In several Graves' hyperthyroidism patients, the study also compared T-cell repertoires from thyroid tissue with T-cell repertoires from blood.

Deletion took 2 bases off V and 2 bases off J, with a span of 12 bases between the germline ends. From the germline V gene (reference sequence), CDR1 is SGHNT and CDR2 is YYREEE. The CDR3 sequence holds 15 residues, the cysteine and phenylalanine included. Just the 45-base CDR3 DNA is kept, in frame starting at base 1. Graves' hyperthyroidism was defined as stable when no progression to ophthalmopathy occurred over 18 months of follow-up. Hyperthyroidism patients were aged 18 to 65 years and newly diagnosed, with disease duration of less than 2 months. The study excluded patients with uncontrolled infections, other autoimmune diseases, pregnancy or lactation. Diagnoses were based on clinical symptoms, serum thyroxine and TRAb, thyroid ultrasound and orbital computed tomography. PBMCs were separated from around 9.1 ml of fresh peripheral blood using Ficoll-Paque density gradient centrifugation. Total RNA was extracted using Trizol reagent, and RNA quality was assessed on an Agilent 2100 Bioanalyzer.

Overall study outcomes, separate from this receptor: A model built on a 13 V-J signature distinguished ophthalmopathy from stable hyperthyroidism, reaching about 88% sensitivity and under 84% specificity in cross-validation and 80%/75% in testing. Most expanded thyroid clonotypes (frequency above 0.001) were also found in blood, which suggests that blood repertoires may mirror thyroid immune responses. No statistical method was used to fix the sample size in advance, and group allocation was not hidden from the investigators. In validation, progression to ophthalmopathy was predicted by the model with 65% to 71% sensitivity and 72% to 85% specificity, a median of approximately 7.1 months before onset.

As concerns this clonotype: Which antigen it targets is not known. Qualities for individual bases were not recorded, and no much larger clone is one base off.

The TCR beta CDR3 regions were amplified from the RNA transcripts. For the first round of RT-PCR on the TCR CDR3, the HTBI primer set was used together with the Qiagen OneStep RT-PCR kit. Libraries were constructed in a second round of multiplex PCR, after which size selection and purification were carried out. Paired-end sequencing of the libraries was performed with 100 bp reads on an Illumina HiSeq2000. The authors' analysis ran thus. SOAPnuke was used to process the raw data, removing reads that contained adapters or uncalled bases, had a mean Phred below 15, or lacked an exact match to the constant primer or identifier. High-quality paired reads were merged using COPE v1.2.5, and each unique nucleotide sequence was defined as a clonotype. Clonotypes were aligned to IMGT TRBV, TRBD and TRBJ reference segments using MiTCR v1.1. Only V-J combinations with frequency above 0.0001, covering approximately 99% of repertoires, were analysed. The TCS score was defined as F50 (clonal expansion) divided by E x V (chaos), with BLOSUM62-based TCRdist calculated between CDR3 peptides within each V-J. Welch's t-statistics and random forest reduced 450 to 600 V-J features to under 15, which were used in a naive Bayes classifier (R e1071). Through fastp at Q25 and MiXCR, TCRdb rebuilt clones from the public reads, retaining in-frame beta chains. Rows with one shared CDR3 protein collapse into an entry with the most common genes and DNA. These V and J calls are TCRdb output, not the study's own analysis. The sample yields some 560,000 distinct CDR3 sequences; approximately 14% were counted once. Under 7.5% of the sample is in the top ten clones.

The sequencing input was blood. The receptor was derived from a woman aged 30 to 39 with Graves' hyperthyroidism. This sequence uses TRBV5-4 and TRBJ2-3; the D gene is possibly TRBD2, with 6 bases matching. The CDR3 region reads CASSFGGMNTDTQYF. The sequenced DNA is TGTGCCAGCAGCTTTGGCGGGATGAACACAGATACGCAGTATTTT.